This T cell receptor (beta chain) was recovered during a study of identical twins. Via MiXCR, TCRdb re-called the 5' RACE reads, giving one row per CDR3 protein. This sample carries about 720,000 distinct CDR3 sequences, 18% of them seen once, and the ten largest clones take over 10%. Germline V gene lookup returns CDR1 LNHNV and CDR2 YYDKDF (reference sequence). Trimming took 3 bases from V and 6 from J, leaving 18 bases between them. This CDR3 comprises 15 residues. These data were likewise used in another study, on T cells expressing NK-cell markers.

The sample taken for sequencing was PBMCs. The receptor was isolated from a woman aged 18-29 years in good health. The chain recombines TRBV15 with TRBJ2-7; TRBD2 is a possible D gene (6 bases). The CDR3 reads CATSSSTVLRGEQYF. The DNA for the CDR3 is TGTGCCACCAGCAGCTCGACGGTCTTGCGGGGCGAGCAGTACTTC.